Shown below are 9 T cell receptor beta chains from a single sample sequenced in a study of blood T cell repertoires in COVID-19 (dated by TCRdb to about 2020). Receptor amplification or capture employed the immunoSEQ multiplex PCR assay. TCRdb took over this immuneACCESS table, retaining in-frame rearrangements with V and J assigned. Such tables are incomplete; in checked studies, under half of the missing clones stem from an unresolved V gene, and the remainder is unexplained. Here the sample has roughly 430,000 clones; 88% occur a single time. The ten largest clones add up to approximately 2% of the sample. The source material was PBMCs or T cells enriched from blood (not recorded which). The receptors were gathered from a woman aged 40 to 55 with acute COVID-19.

This chain uses TRBV2 with TRBJ1-4; TRBD1 aligns across 11 bases. The length of the CDR3 is 15 residues. The germline V gene has CDR1 SNHLY and CDR2 FYNNEI. Germline trimming cut 6 bases from V and 0 bases from J; bases unmatched to any gene: 0. CDR3 DNA sequence: TGTGCCAGCAGGGGACAGGGGGCAACTAATGAAAAACTGTTTTTT. Encoded protein: CASRGQGATNEKLFF.

The rearrangement joins TRBV6-5 to TRBJ1-2; 7 bases fit TRBD1. Germline loops: CDR1 MNHEY, CDR2 SVGAGI. Trimming took 7 bases from V and 4 from J; bases not matched to a gene: 3. The CDR3 runs to 12 residues. CDR3 coding DNA: TGTGCCAGCAATCGACAGGGCTATGGCTACACCTTC. This translates into CASNRQGYGYTF.

The rearrangement links TRBV19 to TRBJ2-7, with TRBD1 matching 9 bases. The CDR3 has 15 amino acids. The trim removed 6 bases at V and 2 bases at J, leaving 8 bases unmatched. Germline CDR1 is LNHDA and CDR2 is SQIVND (reference sequence). CDR3 amino acids: CASRRRDRDTYEQYF. The DNA for the CDR3 is TGTGCCAGTAGGAGGAGGGACAGGGATACCTACGAGCAGTACTTC.

Worth noting for this clone: The same CDR3 is also encoded by other DNA sequences in this sample. This chain connects TRBV6-5 to TRBJ1-6, with 7 bases aligning to TRBD1. CDR1 is MNHEY, CDR2 SVGAGI, per germline. V gave up 6 bases and J gave up 4 bases; unmatched junction bases: 3. The CDR3 totals 14 residues. The CDR3 region has the DNA TGTGCCAGCAGCCAGGGGGTTTATAATTCACCCCTCCACTTT. Translated, it gives CASSQGVYNSPLHF.

V is TRBV19 and J is TRBJ1-2, with a possible D match to TRBD1 (6 bases). The CDR3 spans 14 residues. The V gene lost 6 bases and the J gene lost 4 bases, with 15 bases spanning the gap. Germline CDR1 is LNHDA and CDR2 is SQIVND (reference sequence). CDR3 DNA: TGTGCCAGTAGGGCAACAGGGATCAGCTATGGCTACACCTTC. Amino acid sequence: CASRATGISYGYTF.

The chain combines TRBV5-6 with TRBJ2-5, with TRBD1 as a possible D gene (6 bases). Germline V gene lookup returns CDR1 SGHDT and CDR2 YYEEEE. CDR3 length equals 15 residues. Trimming removed 5 bases at V and 5 bases at J, with 19 bases between. CDR3 sequence reads: CASSTGQLSRETQYF. The CDR3 region has the DNA TGTGCCAGCAGTACCGGACAGTTGAGTAGGGAGACCCAGTACTTC.

The chain recombines TRBV29-1 with TRBJ2-5; D is unclear. This CDR3 is built from 12 residues. Trimming removed 4 bases from V and 5 bases from J, with 11 bases in between. The germline gives CDR1 SQVTM, CDR2 ANQGSEA. CDR3 bases: TGCAGCGTTGTCAACGCGAGGGAGACCCAGTACTTC. Translating gives CSVVNARETQYF.

V and J are TRBV6-5 and TRBJ2-3; D is possibly TRBD2 (5 bases). This CDR3 region has 13 residues. Trimming stripped 8 bases from V and 6 bases from J, with 15 bases between. Germline values: CDR1 MNHEY, CDR2 SVGAGI. CDR3 sequence: CASFPSPMDTQYF. The CDR3 DNA reads TGTGCCAGCTTCCCTAGCCCCATGGATACGCAGTATTTT.

This chain connects TRBV18 to TRBJ1-3; 7 bases match TRBD1. The CDR3 contains 16 residues. Germline loops: CDR1 KGHSH, CDR2 LQKENI. V lost 3 bases, J lost 0 bases, and 5 bases stayed unmatched. This CDR3 is CASSPDRALSGNTIYF. The CDR3, as DNA: TGTGCCAGCTCACCCGACAGGGCACTCTCTGGAAACACCATATATTTT. The full variable domain, its missing parts supplied by reference TRBV18 and TRBJ1-3, is NAGVMQNPRHLVRRRGQEARLRCSPMKGHSHVYWYRQLPEEGLKFMVYLQKENIIDESGMPKERFSAEFPKEGPSILRIQQVVRGDSAAYFCASSPDRALSGNTIYFGEGSWLTVV.